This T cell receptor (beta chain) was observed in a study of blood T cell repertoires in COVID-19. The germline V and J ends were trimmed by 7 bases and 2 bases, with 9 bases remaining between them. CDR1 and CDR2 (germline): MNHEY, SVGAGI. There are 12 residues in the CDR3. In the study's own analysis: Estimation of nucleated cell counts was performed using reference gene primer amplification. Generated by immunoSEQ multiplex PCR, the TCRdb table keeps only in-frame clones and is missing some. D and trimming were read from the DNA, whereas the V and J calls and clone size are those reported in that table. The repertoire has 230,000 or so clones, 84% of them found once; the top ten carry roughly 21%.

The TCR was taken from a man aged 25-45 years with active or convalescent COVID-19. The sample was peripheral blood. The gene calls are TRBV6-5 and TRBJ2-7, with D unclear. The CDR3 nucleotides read TGTGCCAGCACCGGTTCTGCCTACGAGCAGTACTTC. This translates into CASTGSAYEQYF.